This T cell receptor beta chain was recorded in a study of control samples from healthy donors and cancer patients. Germline-derived CDR1 and CDR2 are SGHVS and FQNEAQ. Unmatched junction bases numbered 6, after V lost 8 bases and J lost 4 bases. This CDR3 comprises 14 residues. Libraries were prepared by immunoSEQ multiplex PCR; TCRdb keeps only in-frame clonotypes and omits some of them. This sample has 22,000 or so clones, with 85% found just once. The rearrangement links TRBV7-8 to TRBJ2-7; 12 positions agree with TRBD2. The sequence came from a man in his sixties with head and neck cancer. The sequenced material came from PBMCs. CDR3 nucleotides: TGTGCCAGCTCTACCGGGACTAGCGGGTACGAGCAGTACTTC. Residues: CASSTGTSGYEQYF.